The T cell receptor (beta chain) described here comes from a study of T cells in women clearing cervical HPV infection. Comment on this clone: The read is 3 residues too short to cover the CDR3 end, so that end is filled in from the germline J gene.

Assay used: immunoSEQ multiplex PCR; TCRdb lists only in-frame clones, some missing. The repertoire shows tens of thousands of clones; the top ten hold around 5%. V lost 2 bases, J lost 3 bases, and 12 bases lay in between. From germline, CDR1 is MNHNS and CDR2 SASEGT. The CDR3 is made up of 15 amino acids. This sequence joins TRBV6-1 and TRBJ2-3; D is unclear. This TCR was sampled from a woman between 18 and 69 years old with a cervical HPV16 infection that either progressed to CIN3+ or cleared (not recorded which). The specimen sequenced was blood buffy coat. This chain's CDR3 is CASSEPGSGTDTQYF. Incomplete CDR3 DNA: TGTGCCAGCAGTGAACCCGGTAGTGGTACAGATACG.